The T cell receptor (beta chain) described here comes from a study of T-cell reconstitution after alpha-beta-depleted transplantation in children. The study's findings and limits: About two months after transplant, alpha-beta T cells reportedly came from several hundred expanded graft clones. Surviving recipient T cells and thymic progenitors underlay high day-60 TCRbeta diversity in some patients. T-cell counts and diversity at one year post-transplant came mainly from newly produced T cells.

As concerns this clonotype: Its antigen is not known.

The V and J ends lost 3 bases and 5 bases respectively, with 11 bases between them. CDR1 SEHNR and CDR2 FQNEAQ come from the germline V gene (reference sequence). CDR3 length: 15 amino acids. This sample's TCRbeta library carried unique molecular identifier barcodes. TCRdb recomputed calls from the PCR reads with MiXCR, one row per CDR3 protein. The table includes about 980,000 distinct CDR3 sequences, about 29% detected once. Sequencing used PBMCs, mostly from graft donor cells, obtained 360 days after TCRalphabeta/CD19-depleted stem cell transplant. The receptor was isolated from a boy under two years old who had a stem cell transplant for SCID, so the T cells may come from the graft donor. The J gene is TRBJ1-6, the V gene TRBV7-9; D perhaps matches TRBD1 (6 bases). CDR3 loop: CASSFTGPHNSPLHF. The CDR3 nucleotides are TGTGCCAGCAGCTTTACAGGGCCCCATAATTCACCCCTCCACTTT.